The clone carrying this TCR beta chain came up once. Profiled with immunoSEQ multiplex PCR; TCRdb holds only in-frame clones, not every one. Of tens of thousands of clones listed, roughly 85% are singletons. The sample originates from a study of blood T cell repertoires in COVID-19. Study in general: Donors in the United States, Italy and Spain gave samples during acute or convalescent COVID-19. PBMCs, B-cell-depleted T cells, or T cells were the source of the cDNA or gDNA that made up the material.

Germline CDR1 and CDR2: LGHNA and YNFKEQ. The CDR3 extends over 14 amino acids. The germline V and J ends were trimmed by 4 bases and 4 bases, with 14 bases remaining between them. The chain recombines TRBV4-2 with TRBJ2-7; TRBD1 is a possible D gene (6 bases). Sequencing was performed on peripheral blood. The sequence was obtained from a human donor in a cohort sampled during active COVID-19. CDR3 DNA: TGTGCCAGCAGCCCAGGGACACTTTATTACGAGCAGTACTTC. Protein: CASSPGTLYYEQYF.